Sequencing of this T cell receptor (beta chain) was carried out in a study of T cells in Graves' hyperthyroidism and ophthalmopathy. Amplification targeted TCR beta CDR3 regions from RNA transcripts. The HTBI primer set drove a first-round RT-PCR of the TCR CDR3. TCRdb analysed the multiplex PCR reads with MiXCR anew, one entry per CDR3 protein. Found here are hundreds of thousands of distinct CDR3 sequences, around 16% of them singletons; the top ten hold less than 4.5%. CDR1 is SEHNR, CDR2 FQNEAQ, per germline (reference sequence). With 6 bases clipped from V and 2 bases from J, the junction kept 13 bases outside the gene matches. The CDR3 is made up of 16 amino acids.

The TCR was taken from a woman between 25 and 40 years old with Graves' hyperthyroidism. The chain joins TRBV7-9 to TRBJ2-7, with 7 bases fitting TRBD1. Material: blood. The CDR3 reads CASRDSAGTATYEQYF. DNA of the CDR3: TGTGCCAGCAGAGATTCTGCCGGGACAGCTACCTACGAGCAGTACTTC.